This T cell receptor (beta chain) was sequenced during a study of long-term antiretroviral therapy in people with HIV. Overall study findings and caveats: An increase in diversity followed ART, yet levels stayed below transplant donor controls.

Notes on this clone: The antigen remains unidentified.

Trimming stripped 5 bases from V and 4 bases from J, with 14 bases between. Germline CDR1 SGHAT, CDR2 FQDESV (reference sequence). The CDR3 spans 14 residues. Samples were assayed with immunoSEQ v3.0 at survey level. Clones were read by immunoSEQ multiplex PCR, and TCRdb kept only the in-frame ones, dropping some. This table holds 38,000 or so clones, about 94% found once. The specimen comprised unsorted PBMCs, sampled roughly 9.4 years after starting antiretroviral therapy. The sequence came from a man aged 25 to 40 with HIV. The J gene is TRBJ2-5, the V gene TRBV11-1; possibly TRBD2 for D (7 bases). The CDR3 protein is CASSVGGPVETQYF. In DNA, the CDR3 is TGTGCCAGCAGCGTCGGGGGGCCGGTAGAGACCCAGTACTTC.